This T cell receptor (beta chain) appears in the sequencing data of a study of human T cells and chemical hapten exposure. Study observations and caveats: Patch test score rose with PT1 expanded TCR count, significant at thresholds 8, 16 and 32, not 4.

The V gene's germline CDR1 is SQVTM and CDR2 ANQGSEA. The CDR3 is made up of 14 amino acids. V trimming: 4 bases; J trimming: 11 bases; junction bases outside the gene matches: 16. Indicated time point: patch test 3, about 24 weeks after DPC sensitization. Treatment denoted: therapeutic diphenylcyclopropenone sensitization with weekly scalp DPC. As concerns this clonotype: Its target is unknown.

TCRdb called the RACE reads again in MiXCR, with one record for every CDR3 protein. The sample contains approximately 110,000 distinct CDR3 sequences, less than 40% of which appear only once. The source was whole blood, collected in connection with sensitization to the hapten diphenylcyclopropenone (DPC). The receptor was derived from a man aged 35 to 55 with alopecia areata. Some clones in this sample may be carry-over from other donors' samples. J is TRBJ1-1 and V is TRBV29-1, with 7 bases lining up with TRBD1. This chain's CDR3 is CSVGGTVREFGAFF. The CDR3 DNA reads TGCAGCGTTGGAGGGACAGTGAGGGAGTTTGGGGCTTTCTTT. The full variable domain, rest sourced from reference TRBV29-1 and TRBJ1-1, is SAVISQKPSRDICQRGTSLTIQCQVDSQVTMMFWYRQQPGQSLTLIATANQGSEATYESGFVIDKFPISRPNLTFSTLTVSNMSPEDSSIYLCSVGGTVREFGAFFGQGTRLTVV.